These 3 T cell receptor beta chains originate from one sample sequenced in a study of blood T cell repertoires in COVID-19 (dated by TCRdb to about 2020). Library prep was done by the immunoSEQ multiplex PCR assay. Not all clones reach the TCRdb copy of this immuneACCESS table, which keeps in-frame sequences only. Checked studies attribute under half of the gap to unresolved V genes and leave the rest unexplained. This sample holds around 300,000 clones; more than 75% were observed only once. 2.1% of the sample rests with the top ten. Sequencing was done on a sample of peripheral blood. Receptor source: a woman in her 30s who had recovered from COVID-19.

The table lists this clone with a few counts. Sequence at one end of the junction differs from germline and may be a read error. CDR3 sequence reads: CASSQDRGRLVVF. The CDR3 bases are TGTGCCAGCAGCCAAGATAGGGGGCGGCTAGTTGTTTTT. This sequence joins TRBV3-1 (or the pseudogene TRBV3-2) and TRBJ2-2; 7 bases align to TRBD1. CDR1 and CDR2 from the germline V gene are LGHDT and YNNKEL (reference sequence). The CDR3 runs to 13 residues.

The chain carries TRBV5-1 and TRBJ1-2; tentatively, D is TRBD1 (6 bases). Trimming removed 0 bases at V and 4 bases at J, with 13 bases between. The CDR3 runs 15 residues. The V gene's germline CDR1 is SGHRS and CDR2 YFSETQ. In nucleotides, the CDR3 is TGCGCCAGCAGCTTGGTGGGGCGGGGGCCCTATGGCTACACCTTC. Amino acids: CASSLVGRGPYGYTF.

The rearrangement uses TRBV7-9 and TRBJ2-3; D not certain. V was pared by 1 base and J by 2 bases, with 10 bases between. Germline V gene lookup returns CDR1 SEHNR and CDR2 FQNEAQ (reference sequence). The CDR3 totals 15 residues. Here the CDR3 reads CASSLDAAITDTQYF. Here the CDR3 DNA reads TGTGCCAGCAGCTTAGATGCGGCAATCACAGATACGCAGTATTTT.